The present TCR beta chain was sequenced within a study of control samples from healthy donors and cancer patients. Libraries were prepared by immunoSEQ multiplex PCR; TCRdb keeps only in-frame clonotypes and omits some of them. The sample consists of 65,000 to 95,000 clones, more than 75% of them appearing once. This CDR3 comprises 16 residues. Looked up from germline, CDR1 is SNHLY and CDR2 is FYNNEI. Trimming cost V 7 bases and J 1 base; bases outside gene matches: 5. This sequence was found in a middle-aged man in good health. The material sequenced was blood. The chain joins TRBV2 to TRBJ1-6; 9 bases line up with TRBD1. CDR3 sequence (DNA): TGTGCCAGCATTGACAGGGGGGGATCCTATAATTCACCCCTCCACTTT. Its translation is CASIDRGGSYNSPLHF.